The source of this T cell receptor beta chain is a study of blood T cell repertoires in COVID-19. About the study: Sample material is recorded as cDNA or gDNA derived from T cells, B-cell-depleted T cells, or PBMCs.

The table came from immunoSEQ multiplex PCR; TCRdb's copy has only in-frame clones and leaves some out. The sample contains about 220,000 clones, approximately 80% of which appear only once. This TCR derives from a man aged 45-60 years with active or convalescent COVID-19. What was sequenced was peripheral blood.

CDR3 protein: CASSHDSSGANVLTF. The CDR3 DNA reads TGTGCCAGCAGCCATGACAGTTCTGGGGCCAACGTCCTGACTTTC. V gene TRBV5-5 combines with J gene TRBJ2-6, with a tentative D call TRBD1 (5 bases). CDR1 is SGHKS, CDR2 YYEKEE, per germline (reference sequence). The V and J ends lost 4 bases and 1 base respectively, with 9 bases between them. The CDR3 length is 15 residues.